What follows describes a single T cell receptor beta chain. This clonotype appeared a few times. Its antigen is not yet known. No base qualities exist here, and no much larger clone lies one base off it. Deletion took 6 bases off V and 4 bases off J, with a span of 15 bases between the germline ends. CDR1 MNHEY and CDR2 SVGAGI were looked up in the germline V gene. The CDR3 measures 14 amino acids from cysteine to phenylalanine. Kept here is only the CDR3 DNA, which spans 42 bases and is read in frame from base 1. Ficoll-Paque density gradient centrifugation was the method used to isolate PBMCs. This record belongs to a study of T-cell memory formation after mild COVID-19 (dated by TCRdb to the early 2020s). Regarding the research as a whole: TCR sequence clusters from the two donors were largely donor specific. In a couple of donors, T-cell clones that expanded and contracted after mild COVID-19 were tracked by sequencing TCRalpha and TCRbeta repertoires over time. Two young, previously healthy adult volunteers, one female and one male, were included in the cohort. Overall results and qualifications from the work: The detection of some responding clones in pre-infection memory suggests that pre-existing cross-reactive memory T cells joined the SARS-CoV-2 response. Whether the second-wave clones peaking on day 37 were SARS-CoV-2 specific was not confirmed. The study included only a couple of mild cases, and larger cohorts that include severe cases with pre-infection samples were judged to be necessary. Contracting CD4+ clones appeared mostly in the CM and EM memory subsets, whereas CD8+ clones were enriched in EMRA. From day 15 to 85, contracting clones showed balanced CD4/CD8 phenotypes, whereas a second wave of clones that expanded from day 15 to 37 leaned towards CD4+.

The sequencer listed for this sample is Illumina NovaSeq 6000. Using 5'RACE with constant-segment primers, TCRalpha and TCRbeta cDNA libraries were constructed, with sample barcodes and unique molecular identifiers added in the process. RNA was extracted from every sample with Trizol reagent. Amplification of the libraries took two PCR steps, and the second step added a second sample barcode plus Illumina TruSeq adapters. The libraries were sequenced on an Illumina NovaSeq using 2 x 150 bp paired-end reads. In the source study's methods: With migec v1.2.7, reads were demultiplexed and then collapsed into UMI-guided consensus sequences. Using mixcr v2.1.11, the UMI consensuses were aligned to TRA and TRB V and J templates and assembled into clonotypes. Clonotypes were classified as expanded or contracted when called significant by both edgeR and NoisET, with noise models trained on biological replicates. For edgeR calls, a false discovery rate-adjusted p below 0.01 and a log2 fold-change threshold of 1 were applied. As an exploratory analysis of dynamics, max-normalized trajectories of the 1000 most abundant clonotypes were examined by PCA with hierarchical clustering. Separately sequenced CD4+ and CD8+ repertoires were used to assign a CD4 or CD8 phenotype to each responding clone. Starting from the raw public reads, TCRdb applied fastp trimming at Q25, assembled clones with MiXCR and retained in-frame beta chains. Rows are unified per CDR3 protein, each entry keeping the most common DNA and genes. The V and J calls here are based on TCRdb, not the publication. In all, the sample holds 300,000 to 350,000 distinct CDR3 sequences, and around 13% of those were seen once. The ten largest clones capture 22% of the sample.

Source material: PBMCs or a T cell subset sorted from them (not recorded which). This receptor chain uses TRBV6-5 and TRBJ1-1, with no confidently assigned D gene. The sequence was obtained from a man aged 18-30 years who had mild COVID-19 (a few samples of this study predate the infection). The sample titles of this study are shuffled in the database, so cell type and time point are left out; the donor was told from shared clones. Here is the DNA: TGTGCCAGCAGCCGCCCGCGGGGAGGCACTGAAGCTTTCTTT. The encoded protein is CASSRPRGGTEAFF.